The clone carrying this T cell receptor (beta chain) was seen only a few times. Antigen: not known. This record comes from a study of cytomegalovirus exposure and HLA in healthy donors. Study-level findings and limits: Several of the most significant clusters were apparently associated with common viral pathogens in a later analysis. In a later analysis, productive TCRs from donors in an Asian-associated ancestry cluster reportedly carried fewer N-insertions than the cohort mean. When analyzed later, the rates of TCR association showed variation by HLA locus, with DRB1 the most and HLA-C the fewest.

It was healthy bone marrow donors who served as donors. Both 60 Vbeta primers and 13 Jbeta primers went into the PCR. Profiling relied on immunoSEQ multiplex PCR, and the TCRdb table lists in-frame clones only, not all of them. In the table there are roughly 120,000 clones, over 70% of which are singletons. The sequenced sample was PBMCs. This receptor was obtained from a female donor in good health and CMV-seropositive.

CDR3 loop: CASSLAAEKLFF. The DNA of the CDR3 is TGTGCCAGCAGCTTGGCGGCTGAAAAACTGTTTTTT. The rearrangement links TRBV13 to TRBJ1-4; D gene uncertain. The CDR3 runs to 12 residues. The germline CDR1 and CDR2 sequences are PRHDT and FYEKMQ (reference sequence). Trimming removed 3 bases at V and 7 bases at J, with 6 bases between.